The clone carrying this TCR beta chain was seen once. These data originate in a study of blood T cell repertoires in COVID-19. Across the whole study: The origin of the acute and convalescent COVID-19 samples was the United States, Italy and Spain.

In germline, CDR1 is SGHNT, CDR2 YENEEA. With 5 bases removed from V and 3 bases from J, the gap between germline ends came to 13 bases. CDR3 size: 14 residues. Methods used by the authors: Amplification of reference gene primers was used by the study to estimate nucleated cell counts. Assay used: immunoSEQ multiplex PCR; TCRdb lists only in-frame clones, some missing. The DNA was the basis for D and trimming; V, J and clone size are from that table. The repertoire holds some 180,000 clones, with around four fifths as singletons. Specimen: peripheral blood. This clonotype was sampled from a woman aged 70-85 years who had recovered from COVID-19. This sequence joins TRBV11-3 and TRBJ1-1, with a weak D call TRBD1 (5 bases). The CDR3 nucleotides read TGTGCCAGCAGCCCCCGGGGGTCGGACACTGAAGCTTTCTTT. Translated: CASSPRGSDTEAFF.